This TCR beta chain was sequenced in a study of Ad26.COV2.S vaccination and SARS-CoV-2 variants (dated by TCRdb to 2020 to 2022). Background on the whole study: Donors in the vaccine arm were drawn from COV1001, a phase I-IIa trial of Ad26.COV2.S in healthy adults that was multicentre, randomized, double-blind and placebo-controlled. Ad26.COV2.S was given intramuscularly at 5x10^10 or 1x10^11 viral particles, as a single shot or as two shots 56 days apart. The specificity and breadth of SARS-CoV-2-reactive T cell receptors after Ad26.COV2.S vaccination were assessed by TCRbeta repertoire sequencing. The TCR-sequenced set comprised about 32 samples: approximately 20 Ad26.COV2.S vaccine recipients, 5 placebo recipients and 8 SARS-CoV-2 convalescent individuals. Trial participants were randomized into five groups of five: low-dose or high-dose Ad26.COV2.S given once or twice, or placebo on both occasions. Investigators remained blinded to trial group allocation during experiments and outcome assessment. Points the paper makes about the study in general: Higher spike-specific TCR breadth was observed in Ad26.COV2.S recipients than in placebo recipients (P = 0.0014). After vaccination, spike-specific CD8+ and CD4+ T cell responses were reported to show substantial breadth. According to the authors, total T cell responses may have been underestimated by the TCR breadth and depth analyses. Vaccine and placebo recipients had comparable non-spike TCR breadth, which fits with the vaccine containing only spike. The study was not powered for comparison of responses between vaccine doses or regimens.

On this clone itself: It has no known antigen specificity. It has no much larger one-base neighbor in the sample; base qualities were not kept.

The junction carries 9 bases between V and J, which are trimmed by 2 bases and 4 bases respectively. Taken from cysteine to phenylalanine, the CDR3 has 13 residues. Here the CDR3 DNA is all that survives: 39 bases in frame from base 1. For CDR1 and CDR2, the germline V gene lists SGHRS and YFSETQ. The immunoSEQ Assay was the method used to sequence TCRbeta CDR3 regions. After extraction, genomic DNA underwent amplification by bias-controlled multiplex PCR, followed by high-throughput sequencing. Processing in the source paper ran as follows. Collapsing and filtering of sequences were performed to quantify the absolute abundance of each unique TCRbeta CDR3 region. T cell fraction was estimated by normalizing TCRbeta template counts to usable DNA, which was measured by amplifying reference genes present in all nucleated cells. Repertoire TCRs were annotated as SARS-CoV-2-specific when V gene, CDR3 amino acid sequence and J gene were exactly matched to a known reactive TCR set. MIRA supplied the reference SARS-CoV-2 TCR set, which was filtered for enrichment in COVID-19-positive ImmuneCODE repertoires so that public or cross-reactive TCRs were removed. Using the MIRA antigens, annotated TCRs were further analysed by specific ORF or by position within an ORF. Breadth was defined as annotated unique rearrangements over total unique productive rearrangements; depth was the summed frequency of those rearrangements. TCR breadth was compared between groups using two-sided Wilcoxon rank-sum tests. The clones in this table, taken by TCRdb from immuneACCESS, are in-frame only. Not every clone is retained; where verified, under half of the shortfall comes from an unresolved V gene, and the cause of the rest is unknown. V, J and clone size are taken as reported in that table, and D and trimming were inferred from the DNA itself. Within this sample are 400,000 to 450,000 clones, with about nine tenths of them counted one time only. Roughly an eighth of the sample belongs to the ten largest clones.

The sample's treatment or condition label, decoded: 15 to 20 received Ad26.COV2.S at low or high dose, single or two shots; 5 received placebo; per-sample allocation not given. For vaccine and placebo recipients, repertoires were sequenced using samples collected on day 63 after the first injection. In Cohort 1b, around 23 adults aged 18-55 years were enrolled at a single site in Boston, USA, between 29 July and 7 August 2020. As a vaccine, Ad26.COV2.S was a replication-incompetent adenovirus type 26 vector that expressed a prefusion-stabilized SARS-CoV-2 spike protein derived from the original Wuhan strain.

The rearrangement joined TRBV5-1 to TRBJ1-2; TRBD1 is a possible D gene, resting on 6 matching bases. This receptor was identified in a person aged 18-60 years who received the Ad26.COV2.S COVID-19 vaccine or a placebo. The sequenced sample was peripheral blood, obtained in a trial of Ad26.COV2.S vaccine versus placebo. The nucleotide sequence is given as TGCGCCAGCAGCTTTGAGGGGGGCTATGGCTACACCTTC. Protein translation: CASSFEGGYGYTF.